A single sample is the source of the 21 T cell receptor beta chains below, sequenced in a study of blood T cell repertoires in COVID-19. The protocol was immunoSEQ multiplex PCR, while the TCRdb copy is restricted to in-frame clones and leaves out a portion. The data contain around 61,000 clones, 89% of them seen just once; the ten biggest clones take up around 46%. Sequences were obtained from peripheral blood. The receptors derive from an older woman with COVID-19, enrolled during active disease.

This chain links TRBV5-1 with TRBJ2-3; 9 bases align to TRBD1. The CDR3 sequence is 15 residues long. Germline CDR1 is SGHRS and CDR2 is YFSETQ. The junction had 7 bases not matched to a gene; V was cut back by 5 bases and J by 3 bases. In nucleotides, the CDR3 is TGCGCCAGCAGACTAACAGGGGGCGTAACAGATACGCAGTATTTT. It specifies CASRLTGGVTDTQYF.

This chain uses TRBV4-3 with TRBJ2-7; TRBD2 matches at 8 bases. V was pared by 0 bases and J by 3 bases, with 13 bases of the junction left unmatched. This CDR3 has 18 residues. CDR1 LGHNA and CDR2 YSLEER come from the germline V gene. The DNA of the CDR3 is TGCGCCAGCAGCCAAGATTACGAACCGGGACTAGGAGTCTACGAGCAGTACTTC. It encodes CASSQDYEPGLGVYEQYF.

The V call is TRBV10-1, the J call TRBJ2-3, with 13 bases identical to TRBD2. Germline trimming cut 2 bases from V and 4 bases from J; bases unmatched to any gene: 3. This CDR3 region has 16 residues. Germline V gene data show CDR1 as WNHNN and CDR2 as SYGVQD (reference sequence). The CDR3 region has the DNA TGCGCCAGCAGTGAGGGACTAGCGGGAGTGTCAGATACGCAGTATTTT. This gives the protein CASSEGLAGVSDTQYF.

The rearrangement joins TRBV15 to TRBJ2-3; 8 bases agree with TRBD2. The CDR3 spans 17 residues. The germline V gene encodes CDR1 LNHNV and CDR2 YYDKDF (reference sequence). The J segment lost 0 bases and the V segment lost 0 bases, leaving 5 bases of the junction unmatched. The CDR3 DNA follows: TGTGCCACCAGCAGAGATAGCGGGGTCGTGAGCACAGATACGCAGTATTTT. Protein product: CATSRDSGVVSTDTQYF.

The chain links TRBV6-5 to TRBJ2-1, with D possibly TRBD2 on 6 matching bases. Per germline, CDR1 MNHEY and CDR2 SVGAGI. The CDR3 sequence is 13 residues long. V lost 6 bases, J lost 3 bases, and 9 bases lay in between. CDR3 coding DNA: TGTGCCAGCAGGCGGGACGGCTACAATGAGCAGTTCTTC. It yields the protein CASRRDGYNEQFF.

This clone was seen more than once but under ten times. This chain links TRBV20-1 with TRBJ1-1; 7 nucleotides match TRBD1. J gave up 8 bases and V 3 bases, and 3 bases lay outside the gene matches. The CDR3 consists of 11 residues. Germline V gene sequence: CDR1 DFQATT, CDR2 SNEGSKA (reference sequence). In nucleotides, the CDR3 is TGCAGTGCTAGGGGGGACAGCGAAGCTTTCTTT. Protein sequence: CSARGDSEAFF.

The table lists this clone with a count of one. This chain links TRBV9 with TRBJ1-2; unclear D gene. The germline CDR1 and CDR2 sequences are SGDLS and YYNGEE. Trimming took 5 bases from V and 8 from J, leaving 16 bases between them. The length of the CDR3 is 13 residues. CDR3 bases: TGTGCCAGCAGGACCCACAGCTCGGGGGGCTACACCTTC. It specifies CASRTHSSGGYTF.

This clone was observed once. The chain employs TRBV5-1 and TRBJ2-2; 10 nucleotides align to TRBD2. Germline loops: CDR1 SGHRS, CDR2 YFSETQ. The CDR3 is made up of 15 amino acids. J lost 0 bases, V lost 4 bases, and 0 bases had no gene match. The DNA of the CDR3 is TGCGCCAGCAGCCTAGCGGGGGCGAACACCGGGGAGCTGTTTTTT. This gives the protein CASSLAGANTGELFF.

This clone is a singleton in its sample. V is TRBV30 and J is TRBJ2-3; D is perhaps TRBD2 (6 bases). The CDR3 consists of 14 residues. Germline values: CDR1 GTSNPN, CDR2 SVGIG (reference sequence). The germline V and J ends were trimmed by 4 bases and 1 base, with 12 bases remaining between them. The CDR3 sequence is CAWKEGTGTDTQYF. The CDR3 region has the DNA TGTGCCTGGAAGGAGGGGACGGGCACAGATACGCAGTATTTT.

The genes are TRBV4-1 and TRBJ1-1; weak D call: TRBD1 (6 bases). Germline V CDR1 and CDR2: MGHRA, YSYEKL. The CDR3 is 14 residues long. V lost 1 base and J lost 1, with 7 bases in between. The CDR3 region is CASSQGQANTEAFF. As DNA, the CDR3 is TGCGCCAGCAGCCAAGGACAGGCGAACACTGAAGCTTTCTTT.

V usage is TRBV11-2 and J usage is TRBJ2-7, with D perhaps TRBD2 (6 bases). The CDR3 spans 15 residues. V shed 3 bases and J shed 2 bases, with 14 bases lying between them. CDR1 is SGHAT and CDR2 is FQNNGV in the germline V gene. Written as DNA, the CDR3 is TGTGCCAGCAGCTTTTTCGGGGGAGACACCTACGAGCAGTACTTC. Residues: CASSFFGGDTYEQYF.

V is TRBV4-3 and J is TRBJ1-3, with 9 bases lining up with TRBD1. Germline CDR1 and CDR2: LGHNA and YSLEER. V lost 4 bases and J lost 4; bases outside the gene matches: 5. CDR3 length equals 15 residues. The CDR3 protein is CASSRGQGFGNTIYF. Written as DNA, the CDR3 is TGCGCCAGCAGCCGCGGACAGGGGTTCGGAAACACCATATATTTT.

This rearrangement joins TRBV9 to TRBJ1-1; D remains unclear. Trimming stripped 3 bases from V and 1 base from J, with 10 bases between. The germline gives CDR1 SGDLS, CDR2 YYNGEE. The CDR3 sequence is 14 residues long. Here the CDR3 reads CASSGRVGNTEAFF. The CDR3 nucleotides are TGTGCCAGCAGCGGGAGGGTGGGGAACACTGAAGCTTTCTTT.

The chain has TRBV3-1 (or the pseudogene TRBV3-2) and TRBJ1-1, with a weak D call TRBD1 (5 bases). The CDR3 runs 17 residues. Per the germline V gene, CDR1 is LGHDT and CDR2 is YNNKEL (reference sequence). Trimming shortened V by 9 bases and J by 2 bases, and 25 bases separated the two germline ends. DNA for the CDR3: TGTGCCAGTGGAGGACTAGGGACCCCGGCAGGAAACACTGAAGCTTTCTTT. Residues: CASGGLGTPAGNTEAFF.

The genes are TRBV7-2 and TRBJ2-1, with 10 bases that match TRBD2. V lost 6 bases, J lost 4 bases, and 6 bases stayed unmatched. CDR1 and CDR2 from the germline V gene are SGHTA and FQGNSA. This CDR3 is built from 15 residues. This CDR3 is CASRLAGSPYNEQFF. The CDR3 DNA sequence: TGTGCCAGCAGACTAGCGGGGAGTCCATACAATGAGCAGTTCTTC.

The genes are TRBV5-1 and TRBJ2-2; D possibly corresponds to TRBD1 (6 bases). CDR3 length: 15 residues. The germline CDR1 and CDR2 sequences are SGHRS and YFSETQ. V shed 9 bases and J shed 6 bases, with 21 bases lying between them. The DNA of the CDR3 is TGCGCCACCGCCCTAAGAACAGGGTGGGCCGGGGAGCTGTTTTTT. Amino acid sequence: CATALRTGWAGELFF.

The chain joins TRBV27 to TRBJ2-2; 8 nucleotides agree with TRBD1. The trim removed 6 bases at V and 5 bases at J, leaving 11 bases unmatched. The CDR3 runs 16 residues. CDR1 and CDR2 from the germline V gene are MNHEY and SMNVEV (reference sequence). The CDR3 is CASSPRQGAQTGELFF. The CDR3 region has the DNA TGTGCCAGCAGCCCGAGGCAGGGGGCTCAAACCGGGGAGCTGTTTTTT.

V gene TRBV7-2 combines with J gene TRBJ2-1, with D possibly TRBD2 on 6 matching bases. Germline V CDR1 and CDR2: SGHTA, FQGNSA. The CDR3 runs 16 residues. Deletions cut 4 bases from V and 1 base from J, with 14 bases between. The CDR3 reads CASSWSPAGSYNEQFF. CDR3 DNA sequence: TGTGCCAGCAGCTGGTCTCCGGCGGGGTCCTACAATGAGCAGTTCTTC.

The chain is built from TRBV6-5 and TRBJ2-1, with D tentatively TRBD1 (5 bases). The CDR3 contains 15 residues. With 7 bases removed from V and 5 bases from J, the gap between germline ends came to 18 bases. CDR1 MNHEY and CDR2 SVGAGI come from the germline V gene. CDR3 sequence reads: CASTTRRVGHNEQFF. CDR3 DNA: TGTGCCAGCACCACGAGAAGGGTGGGGCACAATGAGCAGTTCTTC.

The J gene is TRBJ1-5, the V gene TRBV28, with 7 bases matching TRBD1. The CDR3 runs 17 residues. V lost 0 bases, J lost 0 bases, and 5 bases stayed unmatched. Germline values: CDR1 MDHEN, CDR2 SYDVKM. The CDR3 DNA reads as TGTGCCAGCAGTTTATGGGGGGACAGAATTAGCAATCAGCCCCAGCATTTT. It encodes CASSLWGDRISNQPQHF.

The chain joins TRBV7-8 to TRBJ2-6, with 8 nucleotides matching TRBD1. The CDR3 totals 15 residues. CDR1 and CDR2 from the germline V gene are SGHVS and FQNEAQ. After removal of 5 bases from V and 3 bases from J, the junction contained 3 bases not matched to a gene. CDR3: CASSIRGLGANVLTF. CDR3 DNA sequence: TGTGCCAGCAGCATCAGGGGGCTTGGGGCCAACGTCCTGACTTTC.